The next 18 T cell receptor beta chains were all read from a single sample in a study of hypomethylating agent response in myelodysplastic syndrome. Some clones are missing from TCRdb's copy, which holds only in-frame ones; the method was immunoSEQ multiplex PCR. The table has under 7,000 clones, approximately 91% seen once. The sample consisted of bone marrow, taken before or after starting hypomethylating agent treatment for myelodysplastic syndrome (not recorded which). These TCRs come from a human donor with myelodysplastic syndrome.

The chain couples TRBV6-1 to TRBJ2-1, with D possibly TRBD2 on 5 matching bases. CDR1 is MNHNS, CDR2 SASEGT, per germline. The CDR3 is 11 amino acids. In DNA form, the CDR3 reads TGTGCGGGGAGTTCCTACAATGAGCAGTTCTTC. As protein: CAGSSYNEQFF.

V is TRBV7-6 and J is TRBJ2-1; D may be TRBD1 (5 bases). V lost 2 bases, J lost 12 bases, and 26 bases lay in between. Germline CDR1 is SGHVS and CDR2 is FNYEAQ. CDR3 length: 17 amino acids. The CDR3 DNA is TGTGCCAGCAGCTTAAACCCCGGTGGGGCAGAATCTATTGGGCAGTTCTTC. It yields the protein CASSLNPGGAESIGQFF.

The chain links TRBV19 to TRBJ1-5; 7 positions match TRBD1. V was pared by 5 bases and J by 7 bases, with 8 bases of the junction left unmatched. The CDR3 runs to 14 residues. Looked up from germline, CDR1 is LNHDA and CDR2 is SQIVND (reference sequence). This chain's CDR3 is CASSFQGTAQPQHF. The CDR3 DNA follows: TGTGCCAGTAGTTTCCAAGGGACAGCCCAGCCCCAGCATTTT.

The chain couples TRBV28 to TRBJ2-7; D is undetermined. Germline loops: CDR1 MDHEN, CDR2 SYDVKM. The CDR3 sequence is 13 residues long. V gave up 7 bases and J gave up 2 bases, with 12 bases separating them. As DNA, the CDR3 is TGTGCCAGCACCGTAGGACCTCCCTACGAGCAGTACTTC. Translated, it gives CASTVGPPYEQYF.

The rearrangement links TRBV2 to TRBJ1-5, with a tentative D call TRBD1 (5 bases). The germline CDR1 and CDR2 sequences are SNHLY and FYNNEI. Trimming took off 5 bases at V and 7 bases at J, with 15 bases between the two ends. This CDR3 region has 14 residues. CDR3 amino acids: CASSYDRMRQPQHF. CDR3 DNA: TGTGCCAGCAGTTATGACAGAATGAGACAGCCCCAGCATTTT.

The chain employs TRBV5-4 and TRBJ2-1; 8 nucleotides align to TRBD1. Germline V gene lookup returns CDR1 SGHNT and CDR2 YYREEE (reference sequence). With V trimmed by 0 bases and J by 2 bases, 1 base remained unmatched. The CDR3 is made up of 15 amino acids. The chain's CDR3 is CASSLAGGAYNEQFF. CDR3 coding DNA: TGTGCCAGCAGCTTGGCAGGGGGCGCCTACAATGAGCAGTTCTTC. Variable domain in full (rest from reference TRBV5-4 and TRBJ2-1): ETGVTQSPTHLIKTRGQQVTLRCSSQSGHNTVSWYQQALGQGPQFIFQYYREEENGRGNFPPRFSGLQFPNYSSELNVNALELDDSALYLCASSLAGGAYNEQFFGPGTRLTVL.

This rearrangement joins TRBV19 to TRBJ2-5, with TRBD1 identical over 9 bases. Germline CDR1 and CDR2: LNHDA and SQIVND (reference sequence). The CDR3 totals 15 residues. Trimming at V came to 1 base and at J to 5 bases, leaving 5 bases not matched to a gene. The DNA for the CDR3 is TGTGCCAGTAGTATAGGGGACAGGGTAGGGGAGACCCAGTACTTC. It is translated as CASSIGDRVGETQYF. The complete variable domain, with remaining parts taken from reference TRBV19 and TRBJ2-5, reads DGGITQSPKYLFRKEGQNVTLSCEQNLNHDAMYWYRQDPGQGLRLIYYSQIVNDFQKGDIAEGYSVSREKKESFPLTVTSAQKNPTAFYLCASSIGDRVGETQYFGPGTRLLVL.

The V call is TRBV30, the J call TRBJ1-4; possibly TRBD1 for D (5 bases). Germline lookup yields CDR1 GTSNPN and CDR2 SVGIG (reference sequence). The CDR3 is 14 residues long. Between the trimmed V and J ends, which lost 0 bases and 7 bases, there was a span of 12 bases. The CDR3 bases are TGTGCCTGGAGTGTACCCGGGACTGGTGAAAAACTGTTTTTT. Translating it yields CAWSVPGTGEKLFF.

The V and J genes are TRBV9 and TRBJ2-1, with TRBD2 identical over 12 bases. The junction had 3 bases not matched to a gene; V was cut back by 3 bases and J by 5 bases. Germline loops: CDR1 SGDLS, CDR2 YYNGEE. CDR3 length: 15 residues. The CDR3 loop reads CASSASGGANNEQFF. The CDR3, as DNA: TGTGCCAGCAGCGCTAGCGGGGGGGCAAACAATGAGCAGTTCTTC.

The chain joins TRBV27 to TRBJ2-2; D is ambiguous. In germline, CDR1 is MNHEY, CDR2 SMNVEV (reference sequence). CDR3 length equals 12 residues. V was clipped by 4 bases and J by 2 bases, with 2 bases between them. The CDR3 is CASSSNTGELFF. The CDR3 DNA sequence: TGTGCCAGCAGTTCTAACACCGGGGAGCTGTTTTTT.

The genes are TRBV6-5 and TRBJ2-7; 7 bases map to TRBD1. The V gene's germline CDR1 is MNHEY and CDR2 SVGAGI. The junction had 7 bases not matched to a gene; V was cut back by 6 bases and J by 5 bases. There are 13 residues in the CDR3. CDR3 in amino acids: CASSLTGVHEQYF. The CDR3 DNA follows: TGTGCCAGCAGCCTCACAGGGGTCCACGAGCAGTACTTC.

This chain connects TRBV27 to TRBJ1-4; 9 nucleotides agree with TRBD1. V was pared by 6 bases and J by 8 bases, with 22 bases of the junction left unmatched. The CDR3 sequence is 19 residues long. The germline V gene has CDR1 MNHEY and CDR2 SMNVEV (reference sequence). The CDR3 loop is CASSVDPRQGGEVGEKLFF. The CDR3 DNA reads TGTGCCAGCAGCGTCGACCCCAGACAGGGGGGCGAGGTTGGGGAAAAACTGTTTTTT.

This rearrangement joins TRBV10-2 to TRBJ2-3, with 13 bases lining up with TRBD2. This CDR3 spans 16 amino acids. J lost 7 bases, V lost 3 bases, and 7 bases had no gene match. Germline CDR1 WSHSY, CDR2 SAAADI. CDR3 coding DNA: TGCGCCAGCAGTGATCCCGGACTAGCGGGAGCAAATACGCAGTATTTT. Its translation is CASSDPGLAGANTQYF.

The chain uses TRBV7-2 and TRBJ2-3; D gene uncertain. Trimming shortened V by 5 bases and J by 10 bases, and 13 bases separated the two germline ends. Germline CDR1 reads SGHTA; CDR2 reads FQGNSA. The CDR3 loop spans 12 amino acids. CDR3 protein: CASSPLLGPQYF. As DNA, the CDR3 is TGTGCCAGCAGCCCCCTTCTTGGACCGCAGTATTTT.

The V call is TRBV27, the J call TRBJ1-4, with TRBD1 as a possible D gene (5 bases). The CDR3 length is 15 residues. V was shortened by 4 bases and J by 7 bases, with 16 bases between the two germline ends. Germline loops: CDR1 MNHEY, CDR2 SMNVEV (reference sequence). CDR3 in DNA: TGTGCCAGCAGTTGGCAGGGAGGTATAAGTGAAAAACTGTTTTTT. The encoded protein is CASSWQGGISEKLFF.

The chain combines TRBV19 with TRBJ2-5; D not certain. CDR3 length equals 16 residues. The V end was cut by 1 base, the J end by 3 bases, with 15 bases between. Germline V gene sequence: CDR1 LNHDA, CDR2 SQIVND (reference sequence). CDR3 sequence reads: CASSIAVPAFEETQYF. In nucleotides, the CDR3 is TGTGCCAGTAGTATAGCCGTTCCCGCTTTCGAAGAGACCCAGTACTTC.

The chain employs TRBV2 and TRBJ1-2, with 8 bases lining up with TRBD1. The J segment lost 9 bases and the V segment lost 2 bases, leaving 17 bases of the junction unmatched. The length of the CDR3 is 17 residues. The germline CDR1 and CDR2 sequences are SNHLY and FYNNEI. CDR3 DNA: TGTGCCAGCAGTGAATCGACTGCACTGGGGACAGGATATAGCTACACCTTC. Amino acids: CASSESTALGTGYSYTF.

This chain uses TRBV14 with TRBJ1-2, with a tentative D call TRBD1 (5 bases). Germline V gives CDR1 SGHDN, CDR2 FVKESK. The CDR3 consists of 17 residues. The ends were cut back, 1 base at V and 6 bases at J, with 21 bases in the middle. CDR3 bases: TGTGCCAGCAGCCAAGGGAGGACACCAACAAGGGCTAATGGCTACACCTTC. Amino acids: CASSQGRTPTRANGYTF. The full variable domain, rest sourced from reference TRBV14 and TRBJ1-2, is EAGVTQFPSHSVIEKGQTVTLRCDPISGHDNLYWYRRVMGKEIKFLLHFVKESKQDESGMPNNRFLAERTGGTYSTLKVQPAELEDSGVYFCASSQGRTPTRANGYTFGSGTRLTVV.